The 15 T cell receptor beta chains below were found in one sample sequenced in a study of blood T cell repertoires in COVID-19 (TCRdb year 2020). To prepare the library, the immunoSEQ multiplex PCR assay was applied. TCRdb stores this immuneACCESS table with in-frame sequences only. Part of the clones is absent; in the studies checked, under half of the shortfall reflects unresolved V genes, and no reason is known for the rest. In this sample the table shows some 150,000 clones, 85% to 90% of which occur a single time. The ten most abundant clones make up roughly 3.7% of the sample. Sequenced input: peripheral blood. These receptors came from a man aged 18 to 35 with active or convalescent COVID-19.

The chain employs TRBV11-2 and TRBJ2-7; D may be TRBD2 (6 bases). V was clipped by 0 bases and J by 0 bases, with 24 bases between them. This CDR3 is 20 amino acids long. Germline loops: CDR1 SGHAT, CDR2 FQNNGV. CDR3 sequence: CASSLEIQERRGPSSYEQYV. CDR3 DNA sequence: TGTGCCAGCAGCTTAGAAATACAAGAGAGGCGGGGTCCCAGCTCCTACGAGCAGTACGTC.

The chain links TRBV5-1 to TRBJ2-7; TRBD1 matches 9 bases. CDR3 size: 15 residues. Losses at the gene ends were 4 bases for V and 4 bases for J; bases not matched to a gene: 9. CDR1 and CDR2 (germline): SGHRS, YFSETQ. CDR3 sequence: CASSPRQGGFYEQYF. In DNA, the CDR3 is TGCGCCAGCAGCCCGCGACAGGGGGGTTTTTACGAGCAGTACTTC.

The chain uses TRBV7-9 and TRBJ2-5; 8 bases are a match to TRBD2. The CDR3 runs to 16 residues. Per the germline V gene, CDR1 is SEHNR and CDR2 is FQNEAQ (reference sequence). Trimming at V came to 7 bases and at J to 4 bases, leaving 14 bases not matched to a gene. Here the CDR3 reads CASTPRSGSMAETQYF. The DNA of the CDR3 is TGTGCCAGCACCCCTCGGAGCGGGAGCATGGCAGAGACCCAGTACTTC.

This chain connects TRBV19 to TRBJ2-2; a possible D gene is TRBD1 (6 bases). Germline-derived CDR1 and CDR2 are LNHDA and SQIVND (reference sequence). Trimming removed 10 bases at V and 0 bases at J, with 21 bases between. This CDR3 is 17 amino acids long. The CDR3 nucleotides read TGTGCCACAAGACGGGTGGACAGAGCTACGAACACCGGGGAGCTGTTTTTT. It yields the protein CATRRVDRATNTGELFF.

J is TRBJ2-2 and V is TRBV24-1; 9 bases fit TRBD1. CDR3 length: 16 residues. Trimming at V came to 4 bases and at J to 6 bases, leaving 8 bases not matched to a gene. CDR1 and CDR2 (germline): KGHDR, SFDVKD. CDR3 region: CATSDSGQGFAGELFF. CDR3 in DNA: TGTGCCACCAGTGACTCGGGACAGGGTTTCGCCGGGGAGCTGTTTTTT.

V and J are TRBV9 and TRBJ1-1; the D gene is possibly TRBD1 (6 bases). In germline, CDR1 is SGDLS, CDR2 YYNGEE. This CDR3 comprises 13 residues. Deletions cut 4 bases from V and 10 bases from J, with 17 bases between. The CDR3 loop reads CASSSIGQLGAFF. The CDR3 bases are TGTGCCAGCAGCAGCATTGGACAGCTGGGAGCTTTCTTT.

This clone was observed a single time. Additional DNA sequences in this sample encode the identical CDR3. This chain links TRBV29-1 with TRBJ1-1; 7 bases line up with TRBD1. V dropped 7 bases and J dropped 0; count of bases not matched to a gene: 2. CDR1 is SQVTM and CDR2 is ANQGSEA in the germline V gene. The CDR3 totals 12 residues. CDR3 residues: CSGGQLNTEAFF. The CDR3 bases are TGCAGCGGGGGACAGCTGAACACTGAAGCTTTCTTT.

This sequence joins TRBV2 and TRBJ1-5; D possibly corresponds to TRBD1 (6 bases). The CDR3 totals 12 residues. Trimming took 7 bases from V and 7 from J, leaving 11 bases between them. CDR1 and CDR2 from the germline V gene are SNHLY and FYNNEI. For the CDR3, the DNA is TGTGCCAGCACCCAGGGGCAGCAGCCCCAGCATTTT. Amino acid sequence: CASTQGQQPQHF.

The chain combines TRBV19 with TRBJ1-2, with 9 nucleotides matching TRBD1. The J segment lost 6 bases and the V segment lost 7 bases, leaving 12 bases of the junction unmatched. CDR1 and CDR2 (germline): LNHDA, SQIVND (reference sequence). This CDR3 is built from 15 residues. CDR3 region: CASTGWDRAFDGYTF. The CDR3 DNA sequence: TGTGCCAGTACCGGTTGGGACAGGGCCTTCGATGGCTACACCTTC.

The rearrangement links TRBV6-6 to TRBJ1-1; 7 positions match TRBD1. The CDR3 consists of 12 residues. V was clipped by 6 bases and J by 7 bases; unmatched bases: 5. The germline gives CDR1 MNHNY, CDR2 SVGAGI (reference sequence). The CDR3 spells CASSNDRVEAFF. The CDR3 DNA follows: TGTGCCAGCAGCAACGACAGGGTTGAAGCTTTCTTT.

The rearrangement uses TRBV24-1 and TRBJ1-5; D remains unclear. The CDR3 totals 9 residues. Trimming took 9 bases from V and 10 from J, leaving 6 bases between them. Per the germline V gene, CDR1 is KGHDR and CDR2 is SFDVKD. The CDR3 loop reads CATSGPQHF. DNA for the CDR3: TGTGCCACCTCAGGCCCCCAGCATTTT.

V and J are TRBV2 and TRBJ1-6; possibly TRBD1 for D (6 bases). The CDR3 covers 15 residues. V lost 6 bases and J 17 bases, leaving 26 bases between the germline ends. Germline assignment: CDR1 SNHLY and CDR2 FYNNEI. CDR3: CASRIPGHRVAFVHF. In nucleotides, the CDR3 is TGTGCCAGCAGAATTCCGGGACACCGTGTTGCTTTTGTCCACTTT.

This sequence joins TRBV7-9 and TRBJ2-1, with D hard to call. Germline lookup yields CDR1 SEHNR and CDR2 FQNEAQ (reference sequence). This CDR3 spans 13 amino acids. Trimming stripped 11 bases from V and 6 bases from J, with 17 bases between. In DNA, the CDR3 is TGTGCCTACGACATCGACCCTACCAATGAGCAGTTCTTC. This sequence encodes CAYDIDPTNEQFF.

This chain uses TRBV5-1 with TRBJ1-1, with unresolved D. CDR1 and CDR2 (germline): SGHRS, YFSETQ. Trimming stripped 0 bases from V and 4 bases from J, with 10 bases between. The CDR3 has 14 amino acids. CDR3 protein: CASSLDGMGTEAFF. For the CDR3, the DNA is TGCGCCAGCAGCTTGGACGGGATGGGCACTGAAGCTTTCTTT. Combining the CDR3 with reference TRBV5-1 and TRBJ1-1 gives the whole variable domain KAGVTQTPRYLIKTRGQQVTLSCSPISGHRSVSWYQQTPGQGLQFLFEYFSETQRNKGNFPGRFSGRQFSNSRSEMNVSTLELGDSALYLCASSLDGMGTEAFFGQGTRLTVV.

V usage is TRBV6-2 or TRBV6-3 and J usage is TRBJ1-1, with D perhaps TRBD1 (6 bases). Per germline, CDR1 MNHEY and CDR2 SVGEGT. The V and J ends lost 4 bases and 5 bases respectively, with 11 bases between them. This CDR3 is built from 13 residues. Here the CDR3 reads CASSLQTGTEAFF. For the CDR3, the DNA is TGTGCCAGCAGTTTACAGACAGGTACTGAAGCTTTCTTT.